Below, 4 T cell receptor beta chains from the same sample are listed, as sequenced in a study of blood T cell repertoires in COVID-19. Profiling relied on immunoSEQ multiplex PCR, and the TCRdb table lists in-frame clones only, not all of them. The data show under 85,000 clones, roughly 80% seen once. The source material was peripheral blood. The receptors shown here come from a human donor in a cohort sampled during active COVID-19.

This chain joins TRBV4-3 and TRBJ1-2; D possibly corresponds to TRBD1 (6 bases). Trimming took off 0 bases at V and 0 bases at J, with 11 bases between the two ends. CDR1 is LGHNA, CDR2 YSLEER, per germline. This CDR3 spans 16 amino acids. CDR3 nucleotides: TGCGCCAGCAGCCAAGAAGCCGGGACAACTAACTATGGCTACACCTTC. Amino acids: CASSQEAGTTNYGYTF.

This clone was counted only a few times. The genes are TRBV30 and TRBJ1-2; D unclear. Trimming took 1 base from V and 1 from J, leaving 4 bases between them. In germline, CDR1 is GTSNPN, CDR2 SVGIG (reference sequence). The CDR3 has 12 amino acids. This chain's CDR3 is CAWSAGNYGYTF. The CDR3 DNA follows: TGTGCCTGGAGTGCGGGTAACTATGGCTACACCTTC.

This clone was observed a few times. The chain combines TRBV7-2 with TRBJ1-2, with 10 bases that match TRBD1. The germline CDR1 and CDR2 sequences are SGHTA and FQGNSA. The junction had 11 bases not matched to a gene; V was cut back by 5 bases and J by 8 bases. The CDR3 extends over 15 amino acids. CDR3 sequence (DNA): TGTGCCAGCAGCATCCTGGGACAGGGGCCGGGCGGCTACACCTTC. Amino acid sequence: CASSILGQGPGGYTF.

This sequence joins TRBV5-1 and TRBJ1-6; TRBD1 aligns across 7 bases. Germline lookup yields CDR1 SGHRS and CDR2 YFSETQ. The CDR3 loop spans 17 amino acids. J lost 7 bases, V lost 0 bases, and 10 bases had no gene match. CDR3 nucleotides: TGCGCCAGCAGCTTGGTGACCGGACAAGGGGGCAATTCACCCCTCCACTTT. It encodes CASSLVTGQGGNSPLHF.